Given below is one T cell receptor beta chain in context. It has no known antigen specificity. No much larger clone exists at a distance of one base, and base qualities are not known. The CDR3 regions of human TCRbeta chains were subjected to immunosequencing. The study's own analysis went as follows. TCRs in the repertoires were matched against a reference library of SARS-CoV-2-specific TCRs that had been generated with the MIRA antigen-specificity platform. Breadth was defined as the fraction of unique TCRs that were SARS-CoV-2-associated. Depth was defined as the fraction of total T cells that were SARS-CoV-2-associated. Using the MIRA data, each spike-specific TCR was assigned both to the spike region to which the TCR was reactive and to a CD4 or CD8 class. Log10-transformed breadth and depth values were compared by one-way ANOVA with Sidak's multiple comparisons tests. TCRdb holds this immuneACCESS table with in-frame rearrangements only. Some clones are missing; in checked studies, unresolved V genes explain under half, and the rest has no known cause. Clonal size and the V and J genes are those of that table, whereas D and trimming came from the DNA. A total of about 94,000 clones appear in this sample, roughly 88% of them only once. In total, the top ten clones hold about an eighth of the sample.

Read against the paper, the sample's time point label means: baseline before first vaccination. The vaccinee samples were drawn from two UK trials, COV001 and COV002, one of which was a single-blind randomized controlled phase 2/3 trial testing AZD1222 (ChAdOx1 nCoV-19) in healthy adults. Trial participant PBMC samples were collected at day 0 and day 28 after the second dose for TCRbeta chain sequencing. Trimming at the junction amounts to 8 bases on V and 5 bases on J, and the germline ends lie 24 bases apart. Sequences SQVTM (CDR1) and ANQGSEA (CDR2) are obtained from the germline V gene. Spanning cysteine to phenylalanine, the CDR3 consists of 15 amino acids. The read is trimmed to its CDR3 DNA, 45 bases read in frame from base 1. The data were obtained in a study of T cell responses to AZD1222 COVID-19 vaccine (dated by TCRdb to 2020 to 2023). Study-level background: Because spike-specific TCR depth and breadth did not differ between the two schedules, AZD1222 recipients who got a second dose at roughly 4 weeks were pooled with those who got a second dose at roughly 12 weeks. A total of over 230 trial participants underwent TCR sequencing, of whom approximately 200 had received two doses of AZD1222 and around 25 had received two doses of the MenACWY control vaccine. Trial participants were enrolled into age subgroups of 18-55, 56-69 and 70-plus years, which contained around 150, 28 and 57 TCR-sequenced participants, respectively.

The study at large found these results: In the small 56-69-year group, the increase in depth fell short of significance, most likely because of low power. Because no day 14 peak-response samples were available, the repertoires could be characterized only after the peak T cell response. Conclusions about previously exposed vaccinees were limited because only five to seven AZD1222 recipients were SARS-CoV-2 seropositive at baseline. Participants were mostly white British, with more females than males. The authors suggested clonal diversity may have been underestimated. Nearly half of unique spike-specific TCRs reportedly recognized epitopes outside regions mutated in the B.1.351 and B.1.1.7 variants. Vaccine-associated CD4 TCRs spanned the whole spike protein, with dominant responses in regions 160-218 and 743-854. After two AZD1222 doses, spike-specific TCR breadth and depth were significantly higher than at day 0 and than in MenACWY recipients.

The source is an adult in good health. The chain links TRBV29-1 with TRBJ1-2; a tentative D match to TRBD1 spans 6 bases. This specimen was peripheral blood, taken on day 0 of AZD1222 vaccination. CDR3 region: CSTTPPGTPGYGYTF. The DNA sequence is given as TGCAGCACTACTCCCCCCGGGACACCAGGATATGGCTACACCTTC.